This T cell receptor (beta chain) was found in a study of control samples from healthy donors and cancer patients. This clone has just a few counts. Germline V gene sequence: CDR1 SGHAT, CDR2 FQNNGV. The CDR3 runs 15 residues. The V end was cut by 1 base, the J end by 2 bases, with 12 bases between. Clones were read by immunoSEQ multiplex PCR, and TCRdb kept only the in-frame ones, dropping some. Of around 250,000 clones detected, over 70% appear once; the ten largest clones hold more than 10%. Input material: PBMCs. The rearrangement links TRBV11-2 to TRBJ2-7; possible D gene TRBD2, 6 bases. The TCR was taken from a woman in her sixties or seventies with lung cancer. The CDR3 nucleotides read TGTGCCAGCAGCTTAGGTGGGACTTCAACCTACGAGCAGTACTTC. Translated, it gives CASSLGGTSTYEQYF.